A selection of T cell receptor beta chains follows, all from one sample in a study of T-cell reconstitution after alpha-beta-depleted transplantation in children. TCRdb analysed the PCR reads with MiXCR anew, one entry per CDR3 protein. Here the sample spans 500,000 to 600,000 distinct CDR3 sequences, approximately 30% being singletons. Here the sequenced sample was PBMCs, taken before TCRalphabeta/CD19-depleted stem cell transplant. All receptors come from a boy younger than two with Wiskott-Aldrich syndrome, due to receive a stem cell transplant. The CDR3 runs from the conserved cysteine through the conserved F or W. D genes are given only for firm matches. A row's size may be missing; if present it is once, few, many or a size class.

>TRBV20-1|NA|TRBJ2-1|TRBD2
CSARDPLAGGPDEQFF
TGCAGTGCTAGAGATCCGCTAGCGGGAGGGCCCGATGAGCAGTTCTTC
>TRBV5-1|few|TRBJ2-3|NA
CASSLARGGPTDTQYF
TGCGCCAGCAGCTTGGCACGCGGTGGTCCCACAGATACGCAGTATTTT
>TRBV5-1|NA|TRBJ2-5|NA
CASSLRWGQETQYF
TGCGCCAGCAGCTTGAGGTGGGGCCAAGAGACCCAGTACTTC
>TRBV20-1|NA|TRBJ2-3|NA
CSARDRRESADTQYF
TGCAGTGCTAGAGATCGCAGGGAGTCCGCAGATACGCAGTATTTT
>TRBV12-3/TRBV12-4|NA|TRBJ2-7|NA
CASSSTGTLSYEQYF
TGTGCCAGCAGTTCAACCGGGACTCTCTCCTACGAGCAGTACTTC
>TRBV7-2|NA|TRBJ2-7|NA
CASSLIGGSSYEQYF
TGTGCCAGCAGCTTAATCGGAGGCAGCTCCTACGAGCAGTACTTC
>TRBV20-1|NA|TRBJ2-1|NA
CSAPADYTIYNEQFF
TGCAGTGCACCTGCGGACTACACGATATACAATGAGCAGTTCTTC
>TRBV20-1|few|TRBJ2-7|TRBD1
CSARASGQGSGFEQYF
TGCAGTGCTAGAGCATCGGGACAGGGAAGCGGCTTCGAGCAGTACTTC
>TRBV7-8|NA|TRBJ2-1|NA
CASSVRDFYNEQFF
TGTGCCAGCAGCGTCCGGGACTTCTACAATGAGCAGTTCTTC
>TRBV7-3|few|TRBJ2-7|NA
CASSPRPNLRSNEQYF
TGTGCCAGCAGCCCCAGGCCCAATCTCAGATCCAACGAGCAGTACTTC
>TRBV20-1|few|TRBJ1-2|NA
CSAVTANYGYTF
TGCAGTGCTGTGACAGCTAACTATGGCTACACCTTC
>TRBV7-2|NA|TRBJ2-1|TRBD1
CASSVQSGQGPYNEQFF
TGTGCCAGCAGCGTCCAGAGTGGACAGGGCCCTTACAATGAGCAGTTCTTC
>TRBV12-3/TRBV12-4|NA|TRBJ2-7|TRBD2
CASGVLAGGYEQYF
TGTGCCAGCGGTGTTTTAGCGGGAGGGTACGAGCAGTACTTC
>TRBV5-1|few|TRBJ2-1|NA
CASSLATRGSFNNEQFF
TGCGCCAGCAGCTTGGCCACTAGGGGGAGTTTCAACAATGAGCAGTTCTTC
>TRBV10-2|NA|TRBJ2-1|NA
CASSGPASKHNEQFF
TGCGCCAGCAGTGGCCCTGCCAGCAAGCACAATGAGCAGTTCTTC
>TRBV12-3/TRBV12-4|few|TRBJ2-3|TRBD1
CASYSTGGKGKDTQYF
TGTGCCAGTTACAGCACAGGGGGCAAGGGGAAAGATACGCAGTATTTT
>TRBV20-1|few|TRBJ2-3|NA
CSARVGGATDTQYF
TGCAGTGCTAGAGTTGGCGGGGCCACAGATACGCAGTATTTT
>TRBV28|many|TRBJ2-1|NA
CASGGNEQFF
TGTGCCAGCGGGGGGAATGAGCAGTTCTTC
>TRBV7-2|NA|TRBJ2-4|NA
CASSFARLIVSQNIQYF
TGTGCCAGCAGCTTTGCGCGACTAATTGTTTCCCAAAACATTCAGTACTTC
>TRBV14|NA|TRBJ2-3|NA
CASSQSGRTRQYF
TGTGCCAGCAGCCAATCGGGGAGAACTAGGCAGTATTTT
>TRBV5-1|NA|TRBJ2-1|TRBD1
CASSFRDRGYNEQFF
TGTGCCAGCAGTTTCCGGGACAGGGGTTACAATGAGCAGTTCTTC
>TRBV12-3/TRBV12-4|few|TRBJ2-1|NA
CASSRQESYNEQFF
TGTGCCAGCAGTCGACAGGAGTCCTACAATGAGCAGTTCTTC
>TRBV29-1|NA|TRBJ2-5|NA
CSVDRVETQYF
TGCAGCGTTGACAGGGTTGAGACCCAGTACTTC
>TRBV7-9|NA|TRBJ1-2|TRBD1
CASTKGAGYGYTF
TGTGCCAGCACCAAGGGGGCAGGCTATGGCTACACCTTC
>TRBV29-1|NA|TRBJ2-1|NA
CSGWGGASGHEQFF
TGCAGCGGGTGGGGGGGGGCTAGCGGTCATGAGCAGTTCTTC
>TRBV5-6|NA|TRBJ1-3|NA
CASSLFTGTAGNTIYF
TGTGCCAGCAGCTTGTTTACAGGAACCGCTGGAAACACCATATATTTT
>TRBV5-1|few|TRBJ2-2|NA
CASSFGGPGTGELFF
TGCGCCAGCAGCTTTGGGGGGCCGGGCACCGGGGAGCTGTTTTTT
>TRBV10-3|NA|TRBJ1-1|TRBD1
CAIRGNRGSNTEAFF
TGTGCCATCAGGGGTAACAGGGGGTCGAACACTGAAGCTTTCTTT
>TRBV5-5|few|TRBJ1-4|NA
CASSSSPGTDNEKLFF
TGTGCCAGCAGCTCGTCCCCCGGGACCGATAATGAAAAACTGTTTTTT
>TRBV28|few|TRBJ2-3|TRBD2
CASSSFRPERERTDTQYF
TGTGCCAGCAGTTCCTTTCGCCCGGAGCGGGAGAGGACAGATACGCAGTATTTT
>TRBV5-1|few|TRBJ2-3|NA
CASSSRELTDTQYF
TGCGCCAGCAGCTCGCGGGAATTAACAGATACGCAGTATTTT
>TRBV7-6|NA|TRBJ2-7|TRBD1
CASSWTGTGEQYF
TGTGCCAGCAGTTGGACAGGGACAGGCGAGCAGTACTTC
>TRBV5-1|NA|TRBJ2-3|NA
CASSLVTGIADTQYF
TGCGCCAGCAGCTTGGTCACCGGGATCGCAGATACGCAGTATTTT
>TRBV2|NA|TRBJ2-2|TRBD2
CASNGGGTGELFF
TGTGCCAGCAACGGCGGGGGGACCGGGGAGCTGTTTTTT
>TRBV19|NA|TRBJ2-1|NA
CASSIAESSYNEQFF
TGTGCCAGTAGTATAGCGGAGAGCTCCTACAATGAGCAGTTCTTC
>TRBV12-3/TRBV12-4|NA|TRBJ2-2|NA
CASSLAPGLTGELFF
TGTGCCAGCAGTTTAGCTCCGGGACTCACCGGGGAGCTGTTTTTT
>TRBV27|few|TRBJ2-7|NA
CASSFGGSLSSYEQYF
TGTGCCAGCAGTTTTGGGGGCTCCCTCAGCTCCTACGAGCAGTACTTC
>TRBV28|NA|TRBJ1-5|NA
CASSPNRRGTGQPQHF
TGTGCCAGCAGTCCGAATCGTCGGGGGACGGGTCAGCCCCAGCATTTT
>TRBV18|NA|TRBJ2-7|NA
CASSPGTPKQYF
TGTGCCAGCTCACCCGGGACTCCGAAGCAGTACTTC
>TRBV27|NA|TRBJ2-7|TRBD2
CASSPLAGEQYF
TGTGCCAGCAGTCCGCTAGCGGGAGAGCAGTACTTC
>TRBV28|few|TRBJ2-1|TRBD2
CASSLGTSGRIHEQFF
TGTGCCAGCAGTCTCGGGACTAGCGGGAGGATACATGAGCAGTTCTTC
>TRBV18|NA|TRBJ2-1|TRBD1
CASSPRIWTGGNEQFF
TGTGCCAGCTCACCACGTATCTGGACAGGGGGCAATGAGCAGTTCTTC
>TRBV20-1|few|TRBJ2-1|NA
CSANRDPYNEQFF
TGCAGTGCCAACCGGGACCCATACAATGAGCAGTTCTTC
>TRBV18|NA|TRBJ1-3|NA
CASSPLDRRSGNTIYF
TGTGCCAGCTCACCGTTGGACAGACGCTCTGGAAACACCATATATTTT
>TRBV29-1|NA|TRBJ1-1|NA
CSVEEAGWNTEAFF
TGCAGCGTTGAAGAGGCAGGGTGGAACACTGAAGCTTTCTTT
>TRBV20-1|NA|TRBJ2-5|TRBD2
CSASGRASGQETQYF
TGCAGTGCTAGTGGGAGGGCTAGCGGACAAGAGACCCAGTACTTC
>TRBV6-6|NA|TRBJ2-7|TRBD1
CASSGQGNDEQYF
TGTGCCAGCAGTGGACAGGGGAATGACGAGCAGTACTTC
>TRBV3-1|few|TRBJ1-6|NA
CASSQRTANSPLHF
TGTGCCAGCAGCCAAAGGACGGCTAATTCACCCCTCCACTTT
>TRBV30|few|TRBJ1-1|NA
CAWSVQGVWNTEAFF
TGTGCCTGGAGTGTACAAGGAGTGTGGAACACTGAAGCTTTCTTT
>TRBV10-2|NA|TRBJ1-1|TRBD1
CASGNRGLGEAFF
TGCGCCAGCGGAAACAGGGGGCTCGGGGAAGCTTTCTTT
>TRBV27|few|TRBJ2-7|NA
CASSLSGRDRVYEQYF
TGTGCCAGCAGTTTATCCGGGAGGGACAGGGTCTACGAGCAGTACTTC
>TRBV5-6|few|TRBJ2-1|TRBD2
CASSPPLGEGNEQFF
TGTGCCAGCAGCCCACCGTTAGGGGAGGGGAATGAGCAGTTCTTC
>TRBV5-5|NA|TRBJ2-1|NA
CASSLESRRKSNEQFF
TGTGCCAGCAGCTTGGAGAGTAGGAGAAAGAGCAATGAGCAGTTCTTC
>TRBV20-1|many|TRBJ1-3|NA
CSARVGDSRNTIYF
TGCAGTGCTAGAGTTGGAGACAGTAGAAACACCATATATTTT
>TRBV10-3|NA|TRBJ2-7|TRBD1
CAISESWSGGYEQYF
TGTGCCATCAGTGAGTCTTGGTCAGGGGGCTACGAGCAGTACTTC
>TRBV5-1|NA|TRBJ2-1|NA
CASSLGLLTHEQFF
TGCGCCAGCAGCTTGGGACTTTTGACTCATGAGCAGTTCTTC